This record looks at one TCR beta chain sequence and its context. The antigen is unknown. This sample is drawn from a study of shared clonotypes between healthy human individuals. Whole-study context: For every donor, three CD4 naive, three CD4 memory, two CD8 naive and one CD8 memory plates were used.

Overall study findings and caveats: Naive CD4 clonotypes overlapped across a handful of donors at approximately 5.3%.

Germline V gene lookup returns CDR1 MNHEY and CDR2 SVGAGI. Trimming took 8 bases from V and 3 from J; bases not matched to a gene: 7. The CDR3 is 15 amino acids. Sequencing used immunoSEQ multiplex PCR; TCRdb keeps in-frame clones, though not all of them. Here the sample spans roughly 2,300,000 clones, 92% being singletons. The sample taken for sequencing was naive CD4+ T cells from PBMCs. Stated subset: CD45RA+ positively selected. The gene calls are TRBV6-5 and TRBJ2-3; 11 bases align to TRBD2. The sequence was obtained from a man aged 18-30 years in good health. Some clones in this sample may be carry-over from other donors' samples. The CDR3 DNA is TGTGCCAGCTCAAGACTAGCGGGAAAAACAGATACGCAGTATTTT. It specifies CASSRLAGKTDTQYF.